Listed below are T cell receptor beta chains from one sample, sequenced in a study of blood T cell repertoires in COVID-19. Using immunoSEQ multiplex PCR, the repertoire was profiled, and TCRdb retains in-frame clones only, with some absent. The table records 50,000 to 75,000 clones, 79% of them present only once. What was sequenced was peripheral blood. The origin of the receptors is a woman over 75 with active or convalescent COVID-19. Both conserved end residues are part of each CDR3.

J gene | V gene | CDR3 protein
TRBJ1-2 | TRBV19 | CASSEITGNYGYTF
TRBJ2-1 | TRBV5-1 | CASSLARGGGSYNEQFF
TRBJ1-5 | TRBV29-1 | CSVGIGTGQPQHF
TRBJ1-1 | TRBV11-2 | CASSLDRSGTEAFF
TRBJ1-3 | TRBV5-1 | CASSRESVGDTIYF
TRBJ2-5 | TRBV6-4 | CAPDAGTKETQYF
TRBJ2-2 | TRBV7-3 | CASSPLAGGNTGELFF
TRBJ1-1 | TRBV9 | CASSVGGSLNTEAFF
TRBJ1-2 | TRBV6-5 | CASSYSGGMKVYTF
TRBJ2-1 | TRBV7-2 | CASSSDRLAGDYNEQFF